The T cell receptor beta chain described here comes from a study of T cell responses to AZD1222 COVID-19 vaccine. As for the study in general: Second-dose recipients at about 4 or about 12 weeks were treated as one pooled group.

In regard to this clone: The antigen is unknown.

Trimming left V 11 bases short and J 4 bases short, with 11 bases between. CDR3 length: 11 residues. Germline values: CDR1 MNHEY, CDR2 SVGAGI. General observations from the study: At study baseline, merely five or six AZD1222 recipients were seropositive.

Data came from immunoSEQ multiplex PCR; TCRdb stores just in-frame clones and leaves some out. The table records about 170,000 clones, about 92% of them present only once. V is TRBV6-5 and J is TRBJ1-1, with D perhaps matching TRBD1 (6 bases). Sample: peripheral blood, taken on day 0 of AZD1222 vaccination. This sequence was found in an adult in good health. CDR3 DNA sequence: TGTGCCGGAAGGGGGGTCACTGAAGCTTTCTTT. This encodes CAGRGVTEAFF.